The clone carrying this TCR beta chain was counted only a few times. No antigen is known for it. This specimen belongs to a study of metastatic and nonmetastatic thyroid tumors. On the study more broadly: Across blood and tumor or nodule tissue, repertoires from malignant and benign thyroid patients were compared with one another. Findings and caveats of the study: Benign nodules were reported to have significantly lower TCR beta diversity than malignant thyroid tumors, in blood and tumor.

Losses at the gene ends were 7 bases for V and 6 bases for J; bases not matched to a gene: 9. From germline, CDR1 is SGHAT and CDR2 FQNNGV. The CDR3 loop spans 14 amino acids. TCRdb re-processed the PCR reads through MiXCR. The table includes about 18,000 clones, 25% to 35% detected once. Ahead of thyroid surgery, no patient had received treatment of any kind. This sequence originates from a male donor with papillary thyroid cancer or a benign thyroid nodule (not recorded which). Some clones in this sample may be carry-over from other donors' samples. This rearrangement joins TRBV11-2 to TRBJ2-7; TRBD1 matches 10 bases. Sequences were obtained from tumor tissue. The CDR3 nucleotides are TGTGCCAGCACCCCGGAACGGACAGGGGGCGAGCAGTACTTC. Translation gives CASTPERTGGEQYF.